What follows are 9 T cell receptor beta chains derived from one specimen sequenced in a study of T cells in Graves' hyperthyroidism and ophthalmopathy (dated by TCRdb to between 2018 and 2020). The method was multiplex PCR. This sample was sequenced with an Illumina HiSeq 2000. TCR beta CDR3 regions were amplified from RNA transcripts. The TCR CDR3 was subjected to a first round of RT-PCR using the HTBI primer set and the Qiagen OneStep RT-PCR kit. TCRdb trimmed the raw reads at Q25, called clones with MiXCR and kept productive beta chains. Rows are unified per CDR3 protein, each entry keeping the most common DNA and genes. The sample table records roughly 500,000 distinct CDR3 sequences; 40% to 55% of these occur just once. The ten most abundant clones make up under 20% of the sample. What was sequenced was peripheral blood or thyroid tissue (not recorded which). Receptors were obtained from an adult woman with Graves' disease, either hyperthyroidism or ophthalmopathy (not recorded which).

The V gene is TRBV29-1, the J gene TRBJ1-3, with D maybe TRBD1 (6 bases). The ends were cut back, 4 bases at V and 0 bases at J, with 10 bases in the middle. The CDR3 spans 14 residues. Germline CDR1 and CDR2: SQVTM and ANQGSEA. The CDR3 DNA follows: TGCAGCGTTGTGGGGGGCTTCTCTGGAAACACCATATATTTT. Translating it yields CSVVGGFSGNTIYF.

Comments on this clonotype: This is likely a read error, given that the CDR3 carries no conserved phenylalanine or tryptophan at its end. No DNA is shown, since the ends of the CDR3 on it are uncertain; the CDR3 is the one TCRdb lists. The gene calls are TRBV7-2 and TRBJ2-2; the D call in the table, TRBD1, was not verified against the DNA. Both ends counted, the CDR3 spans 8 residues. Looked up from germline, CDR1 is SGHTA and CDR2 is FQGNSA. The CDR3 sequence: CASSLTPI.

This chain uses TRBV29-1 with TRBJ2-5; D perhaps matches TRBD1 (5 bases). Per germline, CDR1 SQVTM and CDR2 ANQGSEA. There are 13 residues in the CDR3. Deletions cut 7 bases from V and 4 bases from J, with 16 bases between. The CDR3 loop reads CSGAGFAGETQYF. For the CDR3, the DNA is TGCAGCGGTGCAGGGTTTGCTGGAGAGACCCAGTACTTC.

In its sample, this clonotype was seen many times. V usage is TRBV7-8 and J usage is TRBJ1-5; 8 positions agree with TRBD1. The germline V gene has CDR1 SGHVS and CDR2 FQNEAQ. The J segment lost 5 bases and the V segment lost 3 bases, leaving 3 bases of the junction unmatched. This CDR3 spans 14 amino acids. The CDR3 here is CASSFQGADQPQHF. As DNA, the CDR3 is TGTGCCAGCAGCTTTCAGGGGGCGGATCAGCCCCAGCATTTT.

The rearrangement joins TRBV18 to TRBJ2-2; TRBD2 matches at 10 bases. This CDR3 contains 17 residues. V lost 6 bases to trimming and J lost 7 bases; unmatched junction nucleotides: 14. Germline CDR1 reads KGHSH; CDR2 reads LQKENI. The CDR3 reads CASSPFVASGSDGELFF. The CDR3 DNA reads as TGTGCCAGCTCGCCCTTCGTGGCTAGCGGGAGCGACGGGGAGCTGTTTTTT.

This clonotype was counted many times. V is TRBV7-9 and J is TRBJ1-2; no reliable D call. Trimming shortened V by 5 bases and J by 4 bases, and 17 bases separated the two germline ends. Germline V lookup: CDR1 SEHNR, CDR2 FQNEAQ (reference sequence). The CDR3 is 15 residues long. Here the CDR3 DNA reads TGTGCCAGCAGCCGCGCTTCGGTCAGTCTCTATGGCTACACCTTC. Residues: CASSRASVSLYGYTF.

A remark on this clonotype: It is likely a read error, because the conserved phenylalanine at the end of the CDR3 is missing. The DNA is omitted, as the CDR3 cannot be located on it reliably, and the CDR3 follows TCRdb's listing. V and J are TRBV11-1 and TRBJ2-5; the table's D call, TRBD1, has no DNA check behind it. Germline lookup yields CDR1 SGHAT and CDR2 FQDESV (reference sequence). The CDR3 spans 8 amino acids, including both terminal residues. CDR3 protein: CASSGHLY.

The rearrangement joins TRBV10-3 to TRBJ2-5, with D unresolved. This CDR3 has 16 residues. Germline V gene data show CDR1 as ENHRY and CDR2 as SYGVKD. V lost 3 bases and J lost 5, with 19 bases in between. This chain's CDR3 is CAISDSGFYGSETQYF. The DNA of the CDR3 is TGTGCCATCAGTGACTCTGGCTTCTATGGGTCCGAGACCCAGTACTTC.

The V and J genes are TRBV29-1 and TRBJ1-6; the match to TRBD1 covers 7 bases. CDR1 is SQVTM, CDR2 ANQGSEA, per germline. V shed 4 bases and J 7 bases; nucleotides not matched to a gene: 7. CDR3 length equals 14 residues. CDR3 amino acids: CSVGGGEGNSPLHF. The CDR3 DNA follows: TGCAGCGTTGGAGGGGGCGAGGGGAATTCACCCCTCCACTTT.